The TCR beta chain under discussion was sequenced for a study of low-dose radiotherapy and immunotherapy resistance in tumors. Ten or more counts support this clonotype. Regarding time point: after trial treatment. Treatment meaning: LDRT plus nivolumab, ipilimumab, low-dose cyclophosphamide and aspirin (RACIN trial). The V end was cut by 3 bases, the J end by 7 bases, with 15 bases between. This CDR3 is built from 15 residues. CDR1 is SNHLY, CDR2 FYNNEI, per germline. First-strand cDNA used TRAV- and TRBV-specific primers, covering alpha and beta chains. The PCR that amplified TCRs ran for about 20 cycles, relying on a constant-region primer and a V-primer adapter. TCRdb reprocessed the reads via MiXCR and lists one record per CDR3 protein. The sample shows about 39,000 distinct CDR3 sequences, more than 20% of them seen only once.

Sequenced material: PBMCs, taken after low-dose radiotherapy plus immunotherapy. This receptor was identified in a female donor with ovarian cancer. The chain recombines TRBV2 with TRBJ1-4; D possibly corresponds to TRBD1 (5 bases). The CDR3 DNA reads TGTGCCAGCAGTGAGGCAGTGGGGCCAGGTGAAAAACTGTTTTTT. Its protein is CASSEAVGPGEKLFF.